The text below deals with one T cell receptor (beta chain). Its target is not known. These data originate in a study of OX40 agonist ivuxolimab in advanced cancers. Overall study context: An anti-OX40 (CD134) antibody with agonistic activity, ivuxolimab, was administered to patients. Prior anti-PD-1, anti-PD-L1 or anti-CTLA-4 therapy was allowed; more than 30% had some.

Germline V gives CDR1 MNHEY, CDR2 SMNVEV (reference sequence). V lost 7 bases, J lost 2 bases, and 12 bases lay in between. The CDR3 runs 14 residues. Study conclusions and caveats: At 0.1 to 3.0 mg/kg, clonal expansion of CD4+ and CD8+ blood T cells had occurred by week 6.

Clones were sequenced by immunoSEQ multiplex PCR, and TCRdb holds only the in-frame ones, with some missing. The sample gives about 28,000 clones, approximately 88% of which show up once; over 15% is in the top ten. The source of this sequence is an adult with an advanced solid tumor such as melanoma, head and neck, liver or kidney cancer. This specimen was CD4+ or CD8+ T cells sorted from blood, taken in a trial of the OX40 agonist ivuxolimab. V usage is TRBV27 and J usage is TRBJ2-1; D gene uncertain. The CDR3 is CASTPTGPYNEQFF. CDR3 nucleotides: TGTGCCAGCACGCCGACGGGCCCCTACAATGAGCAGTTCTTC.